The 25 T cell receptor beta chains reported below all come from one sample, sequenced in a study of technical replicates of blood from a few donors. Produced via immunoSEQ multiplex PCR; TCRdb's table is partial and in-frame only. Seen here are 70,000 to 95,000 clones, more than 85% observed once, and the top ten hold 0.3% to 0.5%. The sequencing sample was made of T cells isolated from PBMCs. These receptors were collected from a human donor in good health. Some clones in this sample may be carry-over from other donors' samples.

This chain joins TRBV9 and TRBJ2-1; D ambiguous. Germline assignment: CDR1 SGDLS and CDR2 YYNGEE. With 0 bases removed from V and 5 bases from J, the gap between germline ends came to 3 bases. This CDR3 has 12 amino acids. For the CDR3, the DNA is TGTGCCAGCAGCGTAGGAGACAATGAGCAGTTCTTC. It specifies CASSVGDNEQFF.

The V and J genes are TRBV27 and TRBJ1-4; D is unresolved. Trimming removed 6 bases at V and 0 bases at J, with 5 bases between. The CDR3 loop spans 13 amino acids. The germline CDR1 and CDR2 sequences are MNHEY and SMNVEV (reference sequence). The CDR3 DNA reads as TGTGCCAGCAGCTTTGCAACTAATGAAAAACTGTTTTTT. This codes for CASSFATNEKLFF.

This chain joins TRBV6-4 and TRBJ1-5; D perhaps matches TRBD1 (6 bases). There are 14 residues in the CDR3. V shed 3 bases and J shed 6 bases, with 12 bases lying between them. Germline lookup yields CDR1 MRHNA and CDR2 SNTAGT. The CDR3 protein is CASSEGAVGQPQHF. The CDR3 bases are TGTGCCAGCAGTGAGGGGGCGGTTGGTCAGCCCCAGCATTTT.

In this sample, this clone turned up once. This chain uses TRBV4-3 with TRBJ2-3; TRBD2 matches at 7 bases. Germline assignment: CDR1 LGHNA and CDR2 YSLEER. The CDR3 is made up of 15 amino acids. V was pared by 0 bases and J by 4 bases, with 4 bases of the junction left unmatched. CDR3 sequence: CASSQDEGGPDTQYF. The CDR3 DNA follows: TGCGCCAGCAGCCAAGATGAGGGAGGGCCAGATACGCAGTATTTT.

CDR3 sequence (DNA): TGTGCCAGCAGTTACGCCGACAGGGGAACCGGGGAGCTGTTTTTT. This translates into CASSYADRGTGELFF. The chain joins TRBV6-5 to TRBJ2-2; 8 positions match TRBD1. V lost 2 bases and J lost 5; bases outside the gene matches: 4. Germline lookup yields CDR1 MNHEY and CDR2 SVGAGI. CDR3 length: 15 amino acids.

This chain joins TRBV6-6 and TRBJ2-7, with D possibly TRBD2 on 5 matching bases. This CDR3 contains 16 residues. V was trimmed by 2 bases and J by 3 bases, leaving 17 bases between them. Germline lookup yields CDR1 MNHNY and CDR2 SVGAGI (reference sequence). CDR3 DNA sequence: TGTGCCAGCAGTTACCTCGGGGAGCGACCACTCTACGAGCAGTACTTC. Translating gives CASSYLGERPLYEQYF.

V and J are TRBV7-9 and TRBJ1-1; 12 bases align to TRBD1. This CDR3 is 15 amino acids long. Trimming at V came to 2 bases and at J to 7 bases, leaving 5 bases not matched to a gene. Looked up from germline, CDR1 is SEHNR and CDR2 is FQNEAQ (reference sequence). CDR3 DNA: TGTGCCAGCAGCTTACCGGGACAGGGGGCTTATGAAGCTTTCTTT. Its protein product is CASSLPGQGAYEAFF.

In its sample, this clone was seen once. The rearrangement joins TRBV5-1 to TRBJ2-7; 7 bases fit TRBD2. The CDR3 covers 15 residues. Germline lookup yields CDR1 SGHRS and CDR2 YFSETQ. V shed 0 bases, J shed 3 bases, and the junction held 6 bases outside the gene matches. CDR3 in amino acids: CASSLGLAPFYEQYF. DNA for the CDR3: TGCGCCAGCAGCTTGGGACTAGCTCCGTTCTACGAGCAGTACTTC.

The V and J genes are TRBV11-3 and TRBJ2-7; 13 bases align to TRBD2. The trim removed 4 bases at V and 5 bases at J, leaving 5 bases unmatched. Germline loops: CDR1 SGHNT, CDR2 YENEEA. This CDR3 contains 15 residues. In DNA, the CDR3 is TGTGCCAGCAGCTACGGACTAGCGGGAGCTGACGAGCAGTACTTC. Its translation is CASSYGLAGADEQYF.

The chain employs TRBV5-1 and TRBJ2-7, with TRBD2 matching over 10 bases. CDR1 and CDR2 from the germline V gene are SGHRS and YFSETQ. V was pared by 0 bases and J by 6 bases, with 3 bases of the junction left unmatched. This CDR3 is 14 amino acids long. CDR3 residues: CASSLELAGAEQYF. The CDR3, as DNA: TGCGCCAGCAGCTTGGAGCTAGCGGGAGCCGAGCAGTACTTC.

The chain is built from TRBV5-1 and TRBJ2-7; 7 bases align to TRBD1. CDR3 length equals 14 residues. V dropped 6 bases and J dropped 0; count of bases not matched to a gene: 6. Germline V gene data show CDR1 as SGHRS and CDR2 as YFSETQ. CDR3: CASTVDRVSYEQYF. The CDR3 coding sequence is TGCGCCAGCACCGTCGACAGGGTCTCCTACGAGCAGTACTTC.

The chain employs TRBV7-9 and TRBJ2-2, with 7 bases identical to TRBD1. CDR1 SEHNR and CDR2 FQNEAQ come from the germline V gene (reference sequence). Trimming cost V 4 bases and J 10 bases; bases outside gene matches: 12. This CDR3 contains 15 residues. DNA of the CDR3: TGTGCCAGCAGCTCAAGGGACAGTAGCGAGTTGGAGCTGTTTTTT. It translates to CASSSRDSSELELFF.

The genes are TRBV18 and TRBJ2-2, with 9 bases fitting TRBD1. V was pared by 2 bases and J by 3 bases, with 1 base of the junction left unmatched. The CDR3 runs to 15 residues. Germline V gene sequence: CDR1 KGHSH, CDR2 LQKENI. The CDR3 reads CASSPDRGYTGELFF. The CDR3 bases are TGTGCCAGCTCACCAGACAGGGGGTACACCGGGGAGCTGTTTTTT.

The V and J genes are TRBV29-1 and TRBJ1-3; 7 nucleotides line up with TRBD1. The CDR3 contains 14 residues. J was trimmed by 0 bases and V by 5 bases; bases with no gene match: 4. Germline V CDR1 and CDR2: SQVTM, ANQGSEA. Here the CDR3 reads CSVLGQASGNTIYF. DNA for the CDR3: TGCAGCGTTTTAGGACAGGCCTCTGGAAACACCATATATTTT.

The chain couples TRBV27 to TRBJ1-2; 7 bases line up with TRBD1. Germline CDR1 and CDR2: MNHEY and SMNVEV (reference sequence). The CDR3 is 15 amino acids. With V trimmed by 0 bases and J by 3 bases, 4 bases remained unmatched. DNA for the CDR3: TGTGCCAGCAGTTTATCGAGGGGGCGGGACTATGGCTACACCTTC. Its translation is CASSLSRGRDYGYTF.

V and J are TRBV2 and TRBJ2-2; TRBD2 agrees at 8 bases. Germline V gene lookup returns CDR1 SNHLY and CDR2 FYNNEI. The CDR3 consists of 15 residues. Germline trimming cut 7 bases from V and 5 bases from J; bases unmatched to any gene: 9. CDR3 DNA: TGTGCCAGCACCCCGGGACTAGTTACAACCGGGGAGCTGTTTTTT. Residues: CASTPGLVTTGELFF.

The chain carries TRBV11-2 and TRBJ2-1, with D maybe TRBD2 (5 bases). Germline loops: CDR1 SGHAT, CDR2 FQNNGV. The CDR3 is 17 amino acids. V was trimmed by 0 bases and J by 3 bases, leaving 15 bases between them. CDR3 coding DNA: TGTGCCAGCAGCTTAGAGGGGAGAGCGGTCATCTACAATGAGCAGTTCTTC. It yields the protein CASSLEGRAVIYNEQFF.

The chain couples TRBV2 to TRBJ2-5, with TRBD1 as a possible D gene (5 bases). The V and J ends lost 10 bases and 0 bases respectively, with 12 bases between them. In germline, CDR1 is SNHLY, CDR2 FYNNEI. The CDR3 extends over 13 amino acids. CDR3 in DNA: TGTGCCACCCAACAGGAGAACCAAGAGACCCAGTACTTC. It is translated as CATQQENQETQYF.

The chain has TRBV5-1 and TRBJ2-7; a possible D gene is TRBD1 (6 bases). V was shortened by 3 bases and J by 0 bases, with 16 bases between the two germline ends. CDR1 and CDR2 from the germline V gene are SGHRS and YFSETQ. CDR3 length: 16 residues. The CDR3 is CASSWQQGLHSYEQYF. CDR3 in DNA: TGCGCCAGCAGCTGGCAACAGGGTCTCCACTCCTACGAGCAGTACTTC.

V usage is TRBV2 and J usage is TRBJ2-7, with D perhaps matching TRBD2 (5 bases). The V gene lost 8 bases and the J gene lost 3 bases, with 11 bases spanning the gap. Looked up from germline, CDR1 is SNHLY and CDR2 is FYNNEI. The CDR3 spans 12 residues. In DNA, the CDR3 is TGTGCCAGCCGGGAATTCGTCTACGAGCAGTACTTC. Protein sequence: CASREFVYEQYF.

The chain has TRBV9 and TRBJ2-1; 7 bases are a match to TRBD2. Germline CDR1 reads SGDLS; CDR2 reads YYNGEE. This CDR3 spans 17 amino acids. V gave up 0 bases and J gave up 2 bases; unmatched junction bases: 8. CDR3 amino acids: CASSVAIPGTTYNEQFF. The CDR3 nucleotides are TGTGCCAGCAGCGTAGCAATCCCCGGGACTACCTACAATGAGCAGTTCTTC.

The chain couples TRBV7-2 to TRBJ1-5, with 8 bases lining up with TRBD1. With 5 bases clipped from V and 4 bases from J, the junction kept 4 bases outside the gene matches. The CDR3 runs to 14 residues. CDR1 and CDR2 from the germline V gene are SGHTA and FQGNSA. CDR3 in amino acids: CASSPRTGNQPQHF. The CDR3 coding sequence is TGTGCCAGCAGCCCGAGGACAGGGAATCAGCCCCAGCATTTT.

V is TRBV6-5 and J is TRBJ2-7; D possibly corresponds to TRBD2 (5 bases). The CDR3 loop spans 11 amino acids. V was cut by 6 bases and J by 3 bases, with 6 bases left in between. Germline CDR1 and CDR2: MNHEY and SVGAGI. This CDR3 reads CASRGSYEQYF. CDR3 DNA: TGTGCCAGCAGAGGGAGCTACGAGCAGTACTTC.

The chain recombines TRBV7-9 with TRBJ2-7; maybe TRBD1 (5 bases). V was trimmed by 6 bases and J by 6 bases, leaving 18 bases between them. Germline V gives CDR1 SEHNR, CDR2 FQNEAQ (reference sequence). There are 14 residues in the CDR3. The CDR3 sequence: CASRQSTGGGEQYF. CDR3 nucleotides: TGTGCCAGCAGACAAAGTACAGGCGGTGGCGAGCAGTACTTC.

This chain links TRBV5-4 with TRBJ2-1; 10 bases fit TRBD2. The V gene's germline CDR1 is SGHNT and CDR2 YYREEE (reference sequence). The CDR3 covers 18 residues. V gave up 8 bases and J gave up 0 bases; unmatched junction bases: 14. For the CDR3, the DNA is TGTGCCAGTACAAGCGGGAGGGCCCGCGAGGGCTCCTACAATGAGCAGTTCTTC. Protein: CASTSGRAREGSYNEQFF.